This T cell receptor beta chain was observed in a study of T cells in tumors after PD-1 blockade. Study as a whole: Patients had no prior checkpoint blockade, systemic immunosuppressants, or anti-cancer therapy within 4 weeks. A subset received ongoing vismodegib 150 mg daily alongside anti-PD-1 therapy. Overall study results and limits: Some novel exhausted tumor clones appeared in pre-treatment blood, suggesting peripheral recruitment.

CDR3 length: 16 residues. V lost 7 bases and J 1 base, leaving 18 bases between the germline ends. Per germline, CDR1 SGHVS and CDR2 FQNEAQ. Note on this clone: Its target is not known.

Sequenced by immunoSEQ multiplex PCR; TCRdb stores in-frame clones only, minus some. This sample carries around 60,000 clones, about four fifths of them seen once, and the ten largest clones take under 15%. Genomic DNA template from tumor biopsies or peripheral blood, roughly 550 ng to 6,004 ng input. Sequenced material: PBMCs, taken before anti-PD-1 treatment. This chain uses TRBV7-8 with TRBJ2-3; TRBD2 might be the D (6 bases). The TCR sequence derives from a human donor with basal cell carcinoma. CDR3 residues: CASTLAWTGRTDTQYF. For the CDR3, the DNA is TGTGCCAGCACCCTAGCGTGGACTGGGCGCACAGATACGCAGTATTTT.